A single sample is the source of the 9 T cell receptor beta chains below, sequenced in a study of shared clonotypes between healthy human individuals. Data came from immunoSEQ multiplex PCR; TCRdb stores just in-frame clones and leaves some out. The repertoire has about 2.3 million clones, around 90% of them found once; the top ten carry approximately 0.41%. Sequencing was performed on naive CD4+ T cells from PBMCs. Subset specified: CD45RA+ positively selected. Receptor source: a man between 18 and 29 years old in good health. Some clones in this sample may be carry-over from other donors' samples.

This clone is a singleton in its sample. The chain is built from TRBV9 and TRBJ1-2; 7 bases agree with TRBD1. Trimming removed 3 bases from V and 5 bases from J; junction bases left unmatched: 7. The CDR3 has 14 amino acids. The germline V gene encodes CDR1 SGDLS and CDR2 YYNGEE. The CDR3 DNA follows: TGTGCCAGCAGCGCACATACAGGGGAGTATGGCTACACCTTC. It translates to CASSAHTGEYGYTF. Variable domain in full (rest from reference TRBV9 and TRBJ1-2): DSGVTQTPKHLITATGQRVTLRCSPRSGDLSVYWYQQSLDQGLQFLIQYYNGEERAKGNILERFSAQQFPDLHSELNLSSLELGDSALYFCASSAHTGEYGYTFGSGTRLTVV.

The chain combines TRBV6-6 with TRBJ2-7, with 7 bases matching TRBD2. Unmatched junction bases numbered 5, after V lost 7 bases and J lost 2 bases. The CDR3 has 13 residues. The V gene's germline CDR1 is MNHNY and CDR2 SVGAGI (reference sequence). The CDR3 is CASTTSEPYEQYF. The CDR3 coding sequence is TGTGCCAGCACAACTAGCGAACCCTACGAGCAGTACTTC.

This rearrangement joins TRBV15 to TRBJ2-1, with 8 nucleotides matching TRBD2. Germline V gene sequence: CDR1 LNHNV, CDR2 YYDKDF (reference sequence). This CDR3 comprises 12 residues. J gave up 14 bases and V 1 base, and 4 bases lay outside the gene matches. The CDR3 DNA sequence: TGTGCCACCAGCAGAGGGCGGGAGGTCGAGTTCTTC. Its translation: CATSRGREVEFF.

The rearrangement uses TRBV6-5 and TRBJ1-1; D may be TRBD1 (5 bases). Trimming took 8 bases from V and 1 from J, leaving 14 bases between them. Germline-derived CDR1 and CDR2 are MNHEY and SVGAGI. CDR3 length equals 14 residues. The CDR3 DNA is TGTGCCAGCGGGGGGGTATTCGGGAACACTGAAGCTTTCTTT. Its protein product is CASGGVFGNTEAFF.

This clone was observed a few times. The chain recombines TRBV19 with TRBJ1-5; D unresolved. The germline gives CDR1 LNHDA, CDR2 SQIVND (reference sequence). This CDR3 region has 15 residues. V was trimmed by 4 bases and J by 3 bases, leaving 13 bases between them. The CDR3 coding sequence is TGTGCCAGTAGTAGAGCGGCTAACAACAATCAGCCCCAGCATTTT. Residues: CASSRAANNNQPQHF.

The chain uses TRBV19 and TRBJ1-1; 8 bases map to TRBD1. The trim removed 5 bases at V and 6 bases at J, leaving 17 bases unmatched. The CDR3 extends over 17 amino acids. Looked up from germline, CDR1 is LNHDA and CDR2 is SQIVND (reference sequence). The CDR3 DNA is TGTGCCAGTAGTCCCCGGGGGCAGGGGGCCATCCGAGCTGAAGCTTTCTTT. It specifies CASSPRGQGAIRAEAFF.

V gene TRBV7-2 combines with J gene TRBJ2-7; tentative D call: TRBD1 (6 bases). The CDR3 spans 15 residues. Per the germline V gene, CDR1 is SGHTA and CDR2 is FQGNSA. The V end was cut by 4 bases, the J end by 0 bases, with 13 bases between. The CDR3 DNA reads TGTGCCAGCAGCTCTAGGGGGAGCGGCTCCTACGAGCAGTACTTC. Its translation is CASSSRGSGSYEQYF.

The chain combines TRBV27 with TRBJ1-2, with TRBD1 as a possible D gene (5 bases). Deletions cut 2 bases from V and 2 bases from J, with 12 bases between. Looked up from germline, CDR1 is MNHEY and CDR2 is SMNVEV (reference sequence). CDR3 length equals 15 residues. DNA for the CDR3: TGTGCCAGCAGTTTAAAGGCAGGGATCAACTATGGCTACACCTTC. As protein: CASSLKAGINYGYTF.

The V call is TRBV6-1, the J call TRBJ2-1; 10 bases line up with TRBD2. V shed 7 bases and J 4 bases; nucleotides not matched to a gene: 7. Germline V CDR1 and CDR2: MNHNS, SASEGT. This CDR3 has 15 amino acids. CDR3 nucleotides: TGTGCCAGCATCAACCTAGCGGGAGCTTACAATGAGCAGTTCTTC. This codes for CASINLAGAYNEQFF.